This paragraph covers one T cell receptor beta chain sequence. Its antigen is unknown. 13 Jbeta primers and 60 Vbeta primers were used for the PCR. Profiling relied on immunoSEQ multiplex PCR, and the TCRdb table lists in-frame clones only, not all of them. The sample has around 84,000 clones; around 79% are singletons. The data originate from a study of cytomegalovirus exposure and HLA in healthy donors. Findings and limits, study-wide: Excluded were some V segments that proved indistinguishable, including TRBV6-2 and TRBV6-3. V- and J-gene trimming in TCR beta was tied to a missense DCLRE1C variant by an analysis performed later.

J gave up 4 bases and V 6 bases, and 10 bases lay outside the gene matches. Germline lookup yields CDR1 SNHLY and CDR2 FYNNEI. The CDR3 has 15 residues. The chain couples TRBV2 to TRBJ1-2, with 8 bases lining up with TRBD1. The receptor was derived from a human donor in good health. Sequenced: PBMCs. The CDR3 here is CASRATGARPYGYTF. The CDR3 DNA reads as TGTGCCAGCAGGGCGACAGGGGCTCGACCCTATGGCTACACCTTC.